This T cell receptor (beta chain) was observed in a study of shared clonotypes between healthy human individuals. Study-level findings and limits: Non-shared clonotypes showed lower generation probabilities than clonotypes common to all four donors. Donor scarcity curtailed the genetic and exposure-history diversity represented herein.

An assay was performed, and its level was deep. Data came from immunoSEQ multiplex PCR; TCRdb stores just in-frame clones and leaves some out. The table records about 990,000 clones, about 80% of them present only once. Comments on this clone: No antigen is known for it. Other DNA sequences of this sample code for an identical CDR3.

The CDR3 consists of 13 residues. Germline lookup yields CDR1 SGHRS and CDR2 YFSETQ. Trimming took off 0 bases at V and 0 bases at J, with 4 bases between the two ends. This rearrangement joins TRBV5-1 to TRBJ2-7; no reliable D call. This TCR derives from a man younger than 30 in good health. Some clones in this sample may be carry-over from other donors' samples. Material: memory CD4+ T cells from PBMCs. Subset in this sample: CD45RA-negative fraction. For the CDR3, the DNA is TGCGCCAGCAGCTTGGTTGGCTCCTACGAGCAGTACTTC. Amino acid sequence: CASSLVGSYEQYF. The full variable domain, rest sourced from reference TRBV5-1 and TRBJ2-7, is KAGVTQTPRYLIKTRGQQVTLSCSPISGHRSVSWYQQTPGQGLQFLFEYFSETQRNKGNFPGRFSGRQFSNSRSEMNVSTLELGDSALYLCASSLVGSYEQYFGPGTRLTVT.